This T cell receptor beta chain was documented in a study of cytomegalovirus exposure and HLA in healthy donors. In germline, CDR1 is SGHTA, CDR2 FQGTGA. The CDR3 loop spans 18 amino acids. V was trimmed by 0 bases and J by 5 bases, leaving 21 bases between them. The PCR was carried out with 60 Vbeta primers and 13 Jbeta primers. The table came from immunoSEQ multiplex PCR; TCRdb's copy has only in-frame clones and leaves some out. The data contain 200,000 to 250,000 clones, over 65% of them singletons. The sequenced sample was PBMCs. The genes are TRBV7-3 and TRBJ2-3; D is unclear. The TCR sequence derives from a human donor in good health. The CDR3: CASSLTHLAYIFLDTQYF. CDR3 coding DNA: TGTGCCAGCAGCTTAACCCACTTAGCCTATATTTTTCTAGATACGCAGTATTTT.